The 2 T cell receptor beta chains below were found in one sample sequenced in a study of T cells in Graves' hyperthyroidism and ophthalmopathy. Amplification of TCR beta CDR3 regions was performed using RNA transcripts as template. The HTBI set primed first-round TCR CDR3 RT-PCR. TCRdb re-analysed the multiplex PCR reads in MiXCR, keeping a single row per CDR3 protein. The sample has about 540,000 distinct CDR3 sequences; just over 45% are singletons. Sequencing was performed on peripheral blood or thyroid tissue (not recorded which). These receptors were collected from a woman aged 18-29 years with Graves' hyperthyroidism.

This clonotype was detected ten times or more. This chain uses TRBV20-1 with TRBJ2-7, with TRBD1 as a possible D gene (5 bases). Germline V gene lookup returns CDR1 DFQATT and CDR2 SNEGSKA (reference sequence). The CDR3 runs 13 residues. Trimming cost V 6 bases and J 1 base, with 13 bases left between them. The CDR3 protein is CSALGRISYEQYF. Written as DNA, the CDR3 is TGCAGTGCCTTGGGGCGGATTTCCTACGAGCAGTACTTC.

Only one count was recorded for this clonotype. The chain carries TRBV29-1 and TRBJ2-5, with TRBD2 matching 9 bases. The V gene end was trimmed by 8 bases and the J gene end by 5 bases; junction bases not matched to a gene: 12. CDR1 SQVTM and CDR2 ANQGSEA come from the germline V gene. This CDR3 is built from 14 residues. Here the CDR3 reads CSKYAGGPGETQYF. CDR3 bases: TGCAGCAAGTACGCGGGAGGGCCGGGGGAGACCCAGTACTTC.